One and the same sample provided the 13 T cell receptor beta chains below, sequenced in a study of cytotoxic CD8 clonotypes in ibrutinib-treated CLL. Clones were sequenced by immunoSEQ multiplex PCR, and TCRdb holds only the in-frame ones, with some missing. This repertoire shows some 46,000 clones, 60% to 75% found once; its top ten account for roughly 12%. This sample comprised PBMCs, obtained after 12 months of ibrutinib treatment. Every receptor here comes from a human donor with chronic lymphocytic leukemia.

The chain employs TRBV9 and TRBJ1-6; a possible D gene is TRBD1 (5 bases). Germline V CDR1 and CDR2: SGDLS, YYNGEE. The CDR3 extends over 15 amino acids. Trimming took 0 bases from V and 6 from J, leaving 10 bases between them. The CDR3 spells CASSVVGQGNSPLHF. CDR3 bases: TGTGCCAGCAGCGTAGTGGGGCAGGGTAATTCACCCCTCCACTTT.

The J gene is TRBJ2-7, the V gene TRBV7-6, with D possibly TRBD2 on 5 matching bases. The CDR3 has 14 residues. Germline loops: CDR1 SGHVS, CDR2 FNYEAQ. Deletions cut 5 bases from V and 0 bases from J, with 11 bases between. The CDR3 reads CASSPSGNSYEQYF. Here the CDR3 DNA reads TGTGCCAGCAGCCCCAGCGGAAACTCCTACGAGCAGTACTTC.

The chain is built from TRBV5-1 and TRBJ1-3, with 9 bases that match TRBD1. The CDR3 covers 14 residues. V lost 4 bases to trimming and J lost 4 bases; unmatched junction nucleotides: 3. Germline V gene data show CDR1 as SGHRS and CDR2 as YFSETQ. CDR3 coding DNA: TGCGCCAGCAGCCGGGACAGGGCGGGAAACACCATATATTTT. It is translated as CASSRDRAGNTIYF.

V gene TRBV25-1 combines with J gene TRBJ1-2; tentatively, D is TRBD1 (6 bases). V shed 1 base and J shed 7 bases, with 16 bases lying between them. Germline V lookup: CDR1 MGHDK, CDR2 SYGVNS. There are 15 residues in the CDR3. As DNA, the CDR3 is TGTGCCAGCAGTGAATTGGCAGGGGAGGTTCGTGGCTACACCTTC. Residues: CASSELAGEVRGYTF.

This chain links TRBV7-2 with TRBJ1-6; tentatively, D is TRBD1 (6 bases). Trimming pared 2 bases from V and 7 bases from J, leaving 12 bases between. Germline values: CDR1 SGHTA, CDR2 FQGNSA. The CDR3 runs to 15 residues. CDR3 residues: CASSLSGARNSPLHF. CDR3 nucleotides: TGTGCCAGCAGCTTATCGGGGGCCAGGAATTCACCCCTCCACTTT.

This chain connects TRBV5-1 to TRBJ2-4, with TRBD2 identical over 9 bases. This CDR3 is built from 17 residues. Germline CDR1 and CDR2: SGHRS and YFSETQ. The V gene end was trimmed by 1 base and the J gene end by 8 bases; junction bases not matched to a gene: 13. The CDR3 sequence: CASSLMPSSGADDIQYF. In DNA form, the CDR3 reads TGCGCCAGCAGCTTGATGCCCTCTAGCGGGGCTGATGACATTCAGTACTTC.

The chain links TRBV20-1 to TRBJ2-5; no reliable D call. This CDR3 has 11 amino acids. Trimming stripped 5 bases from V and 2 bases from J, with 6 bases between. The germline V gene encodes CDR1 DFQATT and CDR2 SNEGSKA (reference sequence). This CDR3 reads CSAHPQETQYF. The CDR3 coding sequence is TGCAGTGCTCACCCTCAAGAGACCCAGTACTTC.

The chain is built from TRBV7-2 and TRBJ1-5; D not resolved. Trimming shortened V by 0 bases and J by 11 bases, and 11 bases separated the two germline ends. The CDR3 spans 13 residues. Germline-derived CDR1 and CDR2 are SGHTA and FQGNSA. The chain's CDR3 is CASSLASWEAQHF. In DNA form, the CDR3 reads TGTGCCAGCAGCTTAGCTTCGTGGGAAGCCCAGCATTTT. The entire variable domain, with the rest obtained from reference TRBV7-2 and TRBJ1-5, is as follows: GAGVSQSPSNKVTEKGKDVELRCDPISGHTALYWYRQSLGQGLEFLIYFQGNSAPDKSGLPSDRFSAERTGGSVSTLTIQRTQQEDSAVYLCASSLASWEAQHFGDGTRLSIL.

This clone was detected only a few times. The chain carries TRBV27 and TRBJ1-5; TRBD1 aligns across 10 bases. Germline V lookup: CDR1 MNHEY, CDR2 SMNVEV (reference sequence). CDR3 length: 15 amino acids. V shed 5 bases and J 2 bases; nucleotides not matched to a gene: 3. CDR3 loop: CASSDRGRGNQPQHF. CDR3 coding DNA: TGTGCCAGCAGTGACAGGGGGCGCGGCAATCAGCCCCAGCATTTT.

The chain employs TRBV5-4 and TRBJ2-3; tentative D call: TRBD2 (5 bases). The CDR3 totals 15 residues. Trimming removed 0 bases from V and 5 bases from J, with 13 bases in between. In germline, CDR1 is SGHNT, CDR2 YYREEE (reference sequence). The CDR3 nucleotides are TGTGCCAGCAGCTTGGAAGGCGGAGGATTAGATACGCAGTATTTT. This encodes CASSLEGGGLDTQYF.

CDR3 region: CASSLSLNTEAFF. CDR3 nucleotides: TGTGCCAGCAGCCTCAGCCTGAACACTGAAGCTTTCTTT. The J gene is TRBJ1-1, the V gene TRBV6-5; D gene uncertain. Germline loops: CDR1 MNHEY, CDR2 SVGAGI. V was trimmed by 6 bases and J by 0 bases, leaving 8 bases between them. CDR3 length: 13 residues.

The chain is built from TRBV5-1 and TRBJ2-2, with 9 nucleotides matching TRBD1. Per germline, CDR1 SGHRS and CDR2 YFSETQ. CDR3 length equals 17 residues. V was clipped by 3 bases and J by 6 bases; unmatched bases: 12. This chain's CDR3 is CASSSVRDRENAGELFF. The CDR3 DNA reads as TGCGCCAGCAGCTCGGTACGGGACAGGGAGAATGCCGGGGAGCTGTTTTTT.

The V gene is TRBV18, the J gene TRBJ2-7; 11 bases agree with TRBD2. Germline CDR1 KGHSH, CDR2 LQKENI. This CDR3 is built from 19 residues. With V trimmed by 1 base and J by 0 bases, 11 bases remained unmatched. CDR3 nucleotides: TGTGCCAGCTCACCACGTGGGTTGTCTAGCGGGGGGAGCTCCTACGAGCAGTACTTC. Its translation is CASSPRGLSSGGSSYEQYF.